This record looks at one TCR beta chain sequence and its context. Its antigen is still unknown. These data are taken from a study of cytomegalovirus exposure and HLA in healthy donors. General observations from the study: Later work associated around 18,000 TCR beta sequences with HLA alleles at 0.05 false discovery rate. Among donors in an Asian-associated ancestry cluster, a later analysis reportedly found fewer N-insertions than the roughly 650-donor mean. For TCR beta chains, V- and J-gene trimming was later linked to a missense DCLRE1C variant.

Donors counted as nominally healthy when sampled, yet unrecorded immune exposures were likely. Primers: 60 Vbeta forward and 13 Jbeta reverse. TCRdb keeps only in-frame clones here, not all; method: immunoSEQ multiplex PCR. The table lists under 130,000 clones, with 0.45% to 0.6% in the top ten. This sequence was found in a man aged 50-60 years in good health and CMV-seronegative. Sequenced input: PBMCs.

For the CDR3, the DNA is TGTGCCAGTAGTATAGGGGGCGCGACCCAGTACTTC. Protein product: CASSIGGATQYF. The rearrangement joins TRBV19 to TRBJ2-5; tentatively, D is TRBD1 (5 bases). The germline V and J ends were trimmed by 1 base and 7 bases, with 7 bases remaining between them. The V gene's germline CDR1 is LNHDA and CDR2 SQIVND (reference sequence). CDR3 length equals 12 residues.